The TCR beta chain under discussion was sequenced for a study of T cell responses to AZD1222 COVID-19 vaccine. Study-level findings and limits: At baseline, seropositivity was found in only a handful of AZD1222 recipients. Vaccination with two AZD1222 doses was followed by a rise in Spike-specific TCR breadth and depth.

The V gene lost 4 bases and the J gene lost 2 bases, with 15 bases spanning the gap. CDR3 length: 16 amino acids. Germline V gene sequence: CDR1 SGHRS, CDR2 YFSETQ. Clones were read by immunoSEQ multiplex PCR, and TCRdb kept only the in-frame ones, dropping some. The top ten hold around 4.9% of the sample, which has 90,000 to 120,000 clones, approximately 90% seen once. As to this clone: Its cognate antigen is unknown.

Some second doses came at about 4 weeks and others at about 12 weeks; these were pooled. The chain uses TRBV5-1 and TRBJ2-2; perhaps TRBD1 as D (6 bases). The receptor was derived from an adult who received the AZD1222 COVID-19 vaccine. The sequencing here drew on peripheral blood, taken 28 days after the second AZD1222 dose. CDR3 loop: CASSAGSGQNTGELFF. Written as DNA, the CDR3 is TGCGCCAGCAGCGCCGGTTCGGGACAAAACACCGGGGAGCTGTTTTTT.